The 24 T cell receptor beta chains below were found in one sample sequenced in a study of shared clonotypes between healthy human individuals. This table comes from immunoSEQ multiplex PCR, and its TCRdb copy is limited to in-frame clones, with some not included. The table lists about 520,000 clones, about 72% of them singletons. Material: PBMCs. These receptors all come from a middle-aged woman in good health. Some clones in this sample may be carry-over from other donors' samples.

V is TRBV5-1 and J is TRBJ1-1; no clear D gene. Germline-derived CDR1 and CDR2 are SGHRS and YFSETQ. The CDR3 is made up of 14 amino acids. V lost 4 bases and J lost 2, with 12 bases in between. The CDR3 sequence: CASSPATANTEAFF. CDR3 nucleotide sequence: TGCGCCAGCAGCCCGGCGACGGCTAACACTGAAGCTTTCTTT.

This rearrangement joins TRBV18 to TRBJ1-2; D gene ambiguous. Germline CDR1 reads KGHSH; CDR2 reads LQKENI. The CDR3 runs 14 residues. The V and J ends lost 1 base and 8 bases respectively, with 14 bases between them. Here the CDR3 DNA reads TGTGCCAGCTCACCACAATACTCGGGTAGAGGCTACACCTTC. Its translation is CASSPQYSGRGYTF.

Note on this clone: The junction and the germline gene differ at one end; a read error may be behind it. The gene calls are TRBV12-5 and TRBJ2-7; TRBD2 might be the D (5 bases). This CDR3 has 13 residues. Germline V gives CDR1 LGHNT, CDR2 FRNRAP. CDR3 residues: CASGLGDPYEQYF. The CDR3 nucleotides are TGTGCTAGTGGATTGGGAGATCCCTACGAGCAGTACTTC. Filled out from reference TRBV12-5 and TRBJ2-7, the complete variable domain reads DARVTQTPRHKVTEMGQEVTMRCQPILGHNTVFWYRQTMMQGLELLAYFRNRAPLDDSGMPKDRFSAEMPDATLATLKIQPSEPRDSAVYFCASGLGDPYEQYFGPGTRLTVT.

The rearrangement links TRBV7-2 to TRBJ2-2; D gene unclear. There are 15 residues in the CDR3. Germline V gene lookup returns CDR1 SGHTA and CDR2 FQGNSA. V was shortened by 4 bases and J by 5 bases, with 14 bases between the two germline ends. Here the CDR3 reads CASSSNGFATGELFF. The CDR3 DNA sequence: TGTGCCAGCAGCTCCAACGGGTTTGCTACCGGGGAGCTGTTTTTT.

The chain has TRBV6-1 and TRBJ1-2; unclear D gene. V lost 3 bases, J lost 7 bases, and 12 bases lay in between. From germline, CDR1 is MNHNS and CDR2 SASEGT. The CDR3 is made up of 13 amino acids. The CDR3: CASSDGSLSGYTF. CDR3 DNA sequence: TGTGCCAGCAGTGATGGGTCACTATCTGGCTACACCTTC.

This clone was counted ten times or more. The rearrangement uses TRBV7-9 and TRBJ2-2; TRBD2 aligns across 8 bases. The CDR3 contains 15 residues. V lost 3 bases to trimming and J lost 0 bases; unmatched junction nucleotides: 0. Per the germline V gene, CDR1 is SEHNR and CDR2 is FQNEAQ (reference sequence). The CDR3 region is CASSLTSANTGELFF. CDR3 in DNA: TGTGCCAGCAGCTTGACTAGCGCGAACACCGGGGAGCTGTTTTTT.

The chain uses TRBV4-1 and TRBJ2-7; D call uncertain. Trimming took off 5 bases at V and 2 bases at J, with 10 bases between the two ends. The germline V gene encodes CDR1 MGHRA and CDR2 YSYEKL. This CDR3 region has 13 residues. CDR3 sequence (DNA): TGCGCCAGCAGCGAATTTGCCGCCTACGAGCAGTACTTC. It translates to CASSEFAAYEQYF.

The rearrangement links TRBV30 to TRBJ2-2; 7 bases match TRBD2. V lost 3 bases and J lost 4; bases outside the gene matches: 8. From germline, CDR1 is GTSNPN and CDR2 SVGIG (reference sequence). This CDR3 has 15 residues. The CDR3 DNA is TGTGCCTGGAGCGGGCGGGGGAAGGGCACCGGGGAGCTGTTTTTT. It yields the protein CAWSGRGKGTGELFF.

The gene calls are TRBV6-1 and TRBJ1-3, with 10 bases identical to TRBD1. V lost 3 bases, J lost 4 bases, and 6 bases stayed unmatched. Germline CDR1 and CDR2: MNHNS and SASEGT. This CDR3 contains 16 residues. In nucleotides, the CDR3 is TGTGCCAGCAGTGAGGGGACAGGGGCATGGGGAAACACCATATATTTT. Amino acid sequence: CASSEGTGAWGNTIYF.

This clone was observed once. This is likely a read error, given that the CDR3 carries no conserved phenylalanine or tryptophan at its end. The rearrangement uses TRBV7-2 and TRBJ2-7; D is undetermined. The CDR3 consists of 13 residues. V was clipped by 1 base and J by 1 base, with 5 bases between them. Germline V CDR1 and CDR2: SGHTA, FQGNSA. This chain's CDR3 is CASSLDSSYEQYL. As DNA, the CDR3 is TGTGCCAGCAGCTTAGACTCATCCTACGAGCAGTACCTC.

The V call is TRBV7-3, the J call TRBJ1-1; maybe TRBD1 (5 bases). From germline, CDR1 is SGHTA and CDR2 FQGTGA. The CDR3 totals 14 residues. Trimming pared 5 bases from V and 4 bases from J, leaving 14 bases between. CDR3 sequence reads: CASSRSGASTEAFF. The CDR3 nucleotides read TGTGCCAGCAGCCGTAGTGGGGCGAGCACTGAAGCTTTCTTT.

The V call is TRBV6-1, the J call TRBJ2-5, with 8 bases that match TRBD1. J was trimmed by 2 bases and V by 8 bases; bases with no gene match: 10. The V gene's germline CDR1 is MNHNS and CDR2 SASEGT. This CDR3 comprises 15 residues. This chain's CDR3 is CASATWTGSQETQYF. CDR3 DNA sequence: TGTGCCAGCGCCACGTGGACAGGGTCGCAAGAGACCCAGTACTTC.

V usage is TRBV28 and J usage is TRBJ1-2, with 9 bases matching TRBD1. The length of the CDR3 is 15 residues. Germline-derived CDR1 and CDR2 are MDHEN and SYDVKM. V dropped 4 bases and J dropped 7; count of bases not matched to a gene: 10. The chain's CDR3 is CASSSGTGYRPGYTF. Here the CDR3 DNA reads TGTGCCAGCAGTTCCGGGACAGGGTACCGCCCTGGCTACACCTTC.

With regard to this clone: A much larger clone lies a single base off, so this may be a read error. This rearrangement joins TRBV5-4 to TRBJ2-7, with a tentative D call TRBD2 (5 bases). The V gene's germline CDR1 is SGHNT and CDR2 YYREEE (reference sequence). The CDR3 contains 14 residues. Trimming cost V 0 bases and J 2 bases, with 9 bases left between them. The CDR3 is CASSLEADTYEQYF. For the CDR3, the DNA is TGTGCCAGCAGCTTGGAAGCGGATACCTACGAGCAGTACTTC.

This chain links TRBV5-1 with TRBJ1-4; D uncertain. The CDR3 has 14 amino acids. Trimming removed 4 bases at V and 0 bases at J, with 7 bases between. Per the germline V gene, CDR1 is SGHRS and CDR2 is YFSETQ. The CDR3 bases are TGCGCCAGCAGCATCGGACCAACTAATGAAAAACTGTTTTTT. Translation gives CASSIGPTNEKLFF.

The chain couples TRBV7-9 to TRBJ2-3; 7 bases line up with TRBD1. Trimming at V came to 7 bases and at J to 3 bases, leaving 10 bases not matched to a gene. CDR3 length equals 15 residues. CDR1 is SEHNR, CDR2 FQNEAQ, per germline (reference sequence). The DNA for the CDR3 is TGTGCCAGCACCACGCGACAGGGTGTTACAGATACGCAGTATTTT. This sequence encodes CASTTRQGVTDTQYF.

This clone was counted between two and nine times. The CDR3 is CASSARTGNTEAFF. The CDR3 DNA reads TGTGCCAGCAGCGCCCGGACAGGGAACACTGAAGCTTTCTTT. The rearrangement uses TRBV5-5 and TRBJ1-1; TRBD1 matches 7 bases. Looked up from germline, CDR1 is SGHKS and CDR2 is YYEKEE (reference sequence). This CDR3 has 14 residues. J was trimmed by 1 base and V by 4 bases; bases with no gene match: 4.

The CDR3 DNA is TGTGCCAGCAGCAAAGCCCAGGGGTACACCGGGGAGCTGTTTTTT. As protein: CASSKAQGYTGELFF. The chain couples TRBV5-5 to TRBJ2-2; maybe TRBD1 (6 bases). V was clipped by 4 bases and J by 3 bases, with 13 bases between them. This CDR3 is built from 15 residues. Germline assignment: CDR1 SGHKS and CDR2 YYEKEE (reference sequence).

The gene calls are TRBV7-3 and TRBJ2-3, with 9 nucleotides matching TRBD2. J was trimmed by 3 bases and V by 4 bases; bases with no gene match: 14. This CDR3 is built from 18 residues. The germline CDR1 and CDR2 sequences are SGHTA and FQGTGA. This CDR3 is CASSSLPLSGSVTDTQYF. CDR3 sequence (DNA): TGTGCCAGCAGCTCCCTACCCCTTAGCGGGAGCGTGACAGATACGCAGTATTTT.

This chain connects TRBV30 to TRBJ1-1; D unresolved. Trimming pared 2 bases from V and 11 bases from J, leaving 12 bases between. Germline V gene data show CDR1 as GTSNPN and CDR2 as SVGIG (reference sequence). CDR3 length: 11 residues. The CDR3 DNA is TGTGCCTGGAGTTACGAAGCCAAGGCTTTCTTT. Protein product: CAWSYEAKAFF.

This rearrangement joins TRBV18 to TRBJ1-4; 11 bases map to TRBD1. Germline loops: CDR1 KGHSH, CDR2 LQKENI. The CDR3 sequence is 18 residues long. The V gene end was trimmed by 3 bases and the J gene end by 5 bases; junction bases not matched to a gene: 11. The CDR3 protein is CASSPQRTGGESNEKLFF. CDR3 DNA sequence: TGTGCCAGCTCACCCCAACGGACAGGGGGCGAATCGAATGAAAAACTGTTTTTT. Variable domain in full (rest from reference TRBV18 and TRBJ1-4): NAGVMQNPRHLVRRRGQEARLRCSPMKGHSHVYWYRQLPEEGLKFMVYLQKENIIDESGMPKERFSAEFPKEGPSILRIQQVVRGDSAAYFCASSPQRTGGESNEKLFFGSGTQLSVL.

The chain recombines TRBV5-6 with TRBJ2-5; 8 nucleotides match TRBD1. Germline loops: CDR1 SGHDT, CDR2 YYEEEE. CDR3 length: 12 amino acids. V trimming: 7 bases; J trimming: 4 bases; junction bases outside the gene matches: 3. The CDR3: CASARGPETQYF. DNA of the CDR3: TGTGCCAGCGCCAGGGGGCCAGAGACCCAGTACTTC.

The chain recombines TRBV29-1 with TRBJ2-1; tentatively, D is TRBD2 (6 bases). The V gene's germline CDR1 is SQVTM and CDR2 ANQGSEA. Between the trimmed V and J ends, which lost 0 bases and 8 bases, there was a span of 17 bases. The CDR3 length is 15 residues. The CDR3 coding sequence is TGCAGCGTTGAAGACCGGAGGGCCGCCTTTGATGAGCAGTTCTTC. This translates into CSVEDRRAAFDEQFF.

The genes are TRBV9 and TRBJ2-7; TRBD2 matches at 10 bases. The CDR3 totals 15 residues. The ends lost 4 bases at V and 5 bases at J; junction bases unmatched: 9. Germline V CDR1 and CDR2: SGDLS, YYNGEE. DNA for the CDR3: TGTGCCAGCAGCCTCCGAGCGGGAGGGCTTGACGAGCAGTACTTC. Translated: CASSLRAGGLDEQYF.